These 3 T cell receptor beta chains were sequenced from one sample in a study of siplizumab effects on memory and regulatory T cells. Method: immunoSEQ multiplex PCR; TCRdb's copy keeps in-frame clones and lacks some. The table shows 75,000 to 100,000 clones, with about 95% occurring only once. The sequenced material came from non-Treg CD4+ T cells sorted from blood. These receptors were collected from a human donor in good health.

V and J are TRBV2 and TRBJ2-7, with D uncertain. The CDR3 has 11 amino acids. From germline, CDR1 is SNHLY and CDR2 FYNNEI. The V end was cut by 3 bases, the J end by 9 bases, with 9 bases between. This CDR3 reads CASSERIGQYF. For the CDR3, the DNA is TGTGCCAGCAGTGAGCGGATCGGGCAGTACTTC.

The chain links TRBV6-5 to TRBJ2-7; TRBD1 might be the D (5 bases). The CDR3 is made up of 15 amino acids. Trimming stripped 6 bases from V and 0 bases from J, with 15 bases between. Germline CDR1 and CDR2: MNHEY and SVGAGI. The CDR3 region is CASRPQGRASYEQYF. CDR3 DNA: TGTGCCAGCAGACCTCAGGGAAGGGCCTCCTACGAGCAGTACTTC.

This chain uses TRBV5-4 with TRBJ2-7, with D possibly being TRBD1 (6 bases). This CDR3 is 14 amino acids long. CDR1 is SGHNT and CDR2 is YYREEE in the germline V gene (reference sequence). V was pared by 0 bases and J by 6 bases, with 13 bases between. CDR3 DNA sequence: TGTGCCAGCAGCTTGGGGCAGGGGTTGGGCGAGCAGTACTTC. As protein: CASSLGQGLGEQYF.